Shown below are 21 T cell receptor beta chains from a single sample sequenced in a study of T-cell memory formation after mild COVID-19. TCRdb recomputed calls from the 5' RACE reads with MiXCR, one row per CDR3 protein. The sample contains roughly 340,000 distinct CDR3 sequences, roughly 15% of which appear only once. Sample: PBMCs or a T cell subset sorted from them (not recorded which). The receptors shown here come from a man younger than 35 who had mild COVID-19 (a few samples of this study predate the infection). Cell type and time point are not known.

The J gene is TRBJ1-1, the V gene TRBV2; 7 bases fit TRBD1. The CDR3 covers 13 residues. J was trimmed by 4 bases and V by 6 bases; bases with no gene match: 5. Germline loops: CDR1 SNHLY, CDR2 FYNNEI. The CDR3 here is CASRQTGFTEAFF. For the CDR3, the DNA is TGTGCCAGCAGGCAGACAGGGTTCACTGAAGCTTTCTTT.

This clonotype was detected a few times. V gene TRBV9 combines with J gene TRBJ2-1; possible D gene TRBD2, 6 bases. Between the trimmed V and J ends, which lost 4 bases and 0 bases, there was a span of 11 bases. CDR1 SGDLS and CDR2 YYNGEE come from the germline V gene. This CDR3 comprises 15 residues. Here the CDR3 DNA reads TGTGCCAGCAGCATTCGGGGGAGCTCCTACAATGAGCAGTTCTTC. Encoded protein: CASSIRGSSYNEQFF.

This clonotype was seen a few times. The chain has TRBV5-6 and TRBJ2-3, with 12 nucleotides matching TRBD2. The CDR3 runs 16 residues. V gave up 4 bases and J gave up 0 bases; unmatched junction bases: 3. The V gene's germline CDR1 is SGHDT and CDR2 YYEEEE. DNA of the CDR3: TGTGCCAGCAGCCCGACTAGCGGGAGAAGCACAGATACGCAGTATTTT. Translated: CASSPTSGRSTDTQYF.

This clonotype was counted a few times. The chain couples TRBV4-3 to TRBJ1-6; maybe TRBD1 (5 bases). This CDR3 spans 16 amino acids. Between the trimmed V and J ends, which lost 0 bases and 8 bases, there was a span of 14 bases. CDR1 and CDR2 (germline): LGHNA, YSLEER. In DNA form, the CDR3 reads TGCGCCAGCAGCCAAGATGGCGGGGGGGTGGATTCACCCCTCCACTTT. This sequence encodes CASSQDGGGVDSPLHF.

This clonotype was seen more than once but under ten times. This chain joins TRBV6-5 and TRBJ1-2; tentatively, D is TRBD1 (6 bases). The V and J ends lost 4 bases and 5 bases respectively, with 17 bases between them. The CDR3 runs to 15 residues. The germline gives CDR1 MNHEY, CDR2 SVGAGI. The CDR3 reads CASSSWDTGLYGYTF. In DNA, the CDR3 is TGTGCCAGCAGTTCCTGGGACACCGGGTTGTATGGCTACACCTTC.

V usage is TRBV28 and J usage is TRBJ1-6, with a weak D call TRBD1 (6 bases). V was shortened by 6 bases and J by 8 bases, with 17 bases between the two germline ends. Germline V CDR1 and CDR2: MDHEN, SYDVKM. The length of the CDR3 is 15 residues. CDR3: CASSITGLGDSPLHF. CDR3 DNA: TGTGCCAGCAGCATAACAGGGTTGGGTGATTCACCCCTCCACTTT.

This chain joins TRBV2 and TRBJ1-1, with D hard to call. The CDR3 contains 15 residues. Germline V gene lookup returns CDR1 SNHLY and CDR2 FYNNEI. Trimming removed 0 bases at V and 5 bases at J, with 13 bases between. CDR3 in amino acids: CASSEAGLRYTEAFF. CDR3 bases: TGTGCCAGCAGTGAAGCCGGGTTGAGGTATACTGAAGCTTTCTTT.

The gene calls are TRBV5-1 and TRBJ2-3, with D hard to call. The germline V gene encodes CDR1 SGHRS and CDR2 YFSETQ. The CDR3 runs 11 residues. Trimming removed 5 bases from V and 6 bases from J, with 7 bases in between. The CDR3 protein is CASRAVDTQYF. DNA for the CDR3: TGCGCCAGCAGGGCCGTGGATACGCAGTATTTT.

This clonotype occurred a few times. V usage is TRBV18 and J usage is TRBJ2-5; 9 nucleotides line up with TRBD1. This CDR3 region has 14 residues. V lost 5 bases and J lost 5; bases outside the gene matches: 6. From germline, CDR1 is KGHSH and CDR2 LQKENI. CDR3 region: CASSAGQGMETQYF. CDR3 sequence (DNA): TGTGCCAGCTCAGCTGGACAGGGGATGGAGACCCAGTACTTC.

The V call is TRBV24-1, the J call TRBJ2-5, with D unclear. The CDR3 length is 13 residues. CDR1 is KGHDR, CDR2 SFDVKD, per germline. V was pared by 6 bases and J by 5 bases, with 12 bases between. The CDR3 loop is CATSLGFGETQYF. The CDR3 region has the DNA TGTGCCACCAGTTTGGGTTTTGGGGAGACCCAGTACTTC.

In DNA, the CDR3 is TGCGCCAGCAGCTTGGATAGCGGCCGTAAGCAGTTCTTC. Encoded protein: CASSLDSGRKQFF. V and J are TRBV5-1 and TRBJ2-1; D is perhaps TRBD2 (6 bases). CDR1 is SGHRS, CDR2 YFSETQ, per germline. The CDR3 loop spans 13 amino acids. The ends were cut back, 0 bases at V and 11 bases at J, with 12 bases in the middle. The entire variable domain, with the rest obtained from reference TRBV5-1 and TRBJ2-1, is as follows: KAGVTQTPRYLIKTRGQQVTLSCSPISGHRSVSWYQQTPGQGLQFLFEYFSETQRNKGNFPGRFSGRQFSNSRSEMNVSTLELGDSALYLCASSLDSGRKQFFGPGTRLTVL.

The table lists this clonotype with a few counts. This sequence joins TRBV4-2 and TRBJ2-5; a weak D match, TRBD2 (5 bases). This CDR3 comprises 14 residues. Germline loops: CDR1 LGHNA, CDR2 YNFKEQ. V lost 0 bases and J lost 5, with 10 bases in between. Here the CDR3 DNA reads TGTGCCAGCAGCCAAGAACGGAGGACGGAGACCCAGTACTTC. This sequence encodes CASSQERRTETQYF.

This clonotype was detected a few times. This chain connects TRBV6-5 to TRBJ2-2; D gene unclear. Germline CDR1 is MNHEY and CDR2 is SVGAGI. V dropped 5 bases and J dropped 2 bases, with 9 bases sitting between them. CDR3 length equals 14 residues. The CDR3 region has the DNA TGTGCCAGCAGTATAGATACTAACACCGGGGAGCTGTTTTTT. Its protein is CASSIDTNTGELFF.

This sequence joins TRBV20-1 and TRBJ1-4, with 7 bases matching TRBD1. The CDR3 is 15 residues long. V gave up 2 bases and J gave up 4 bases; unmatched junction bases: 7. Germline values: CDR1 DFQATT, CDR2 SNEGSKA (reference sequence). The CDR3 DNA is TGCAGTGCTAGATTCCCGGGACAGCTTAATGAAAAACTGTTTTTT. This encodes CSARFPGQLNEKLFF.

DNA of the CDR3: TGCAGCGTTGAAGGGGTGGGCAGAAGATACAATGAGCAGTTCTTC. Encoded protein: CSVEGVGRRYNEQFF. V is TRBV29-1 and J is TRBJ2-1; D gene unclear. Germline V gives CDR1 SQVTM, CDR2 ANQGSEA. Between the trimmed V and J ends, which lost 1 base and 4 bases, there was a span of 14 bases. The CDR3 extends over 15 amino acids.

CDR3 residues: CASSPPMGRNTGELFF. The CDR3 nucleotides are TGTGCCAGCTCACCACCGATGGGGAGGAACACCGGGGAGCTGTTTTTT. The rearrangement joins TRBV18 to TRBJ2-2; TRBD2 might be the D (5 bases). Germline-derived CDR1 and CDR2 are KGHSH and LQKENI. The CDR3 totals 16 residues. V was clipped by 0 bases and J by 1 base, with 9 bases between them. The whole variable domain, filled in from reference TRBV18 and TRBJ2-2, reads NAGVMQNPRHLVRRRGQEARLRCSPMKGHSHVYWYRQLPEEGLKFMVYLQKENIIDESGMPKERFSAEFPKEGPSILRIQQVVRGDSAAYFCASSPPMGRNTGELFFGEGSRLTVL.

CDR3 bases: TGTGCCAGCAGCTCCCCTCCGAGCACAGATACGCAGTATTTT. Translating it yields CASSSPPSTDTQYF. The chain joins TRBV7-9 to TRBJ2-3, with unresolved D. Trimming shortened V by 4 bases and J by 0 bases, and 8 bases separated the two germline ends. The CDR3 runs 14 residues. CDR1 is SEHNR and CDR2 is FQNEAQ in the germline V gene (reference sequence).

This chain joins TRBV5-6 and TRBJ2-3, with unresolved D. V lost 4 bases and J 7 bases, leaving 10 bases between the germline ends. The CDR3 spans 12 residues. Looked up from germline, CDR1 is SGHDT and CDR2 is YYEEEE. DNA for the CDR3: TGTGCCAGCAGCGCGGACGATCATACGCAGTATTTT. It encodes CASSADDHTQYF. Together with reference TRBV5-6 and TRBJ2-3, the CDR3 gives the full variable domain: DAGVTQSPTHLIKTRGQQVTLRCSPKSGHDTVSWYQQALGQGPQFIFQYYEEEERQRGNFPDRFSGHQFPNYSSELNVNALLLGDSALYLCASSADDHTQYFGPGTRLTVL.

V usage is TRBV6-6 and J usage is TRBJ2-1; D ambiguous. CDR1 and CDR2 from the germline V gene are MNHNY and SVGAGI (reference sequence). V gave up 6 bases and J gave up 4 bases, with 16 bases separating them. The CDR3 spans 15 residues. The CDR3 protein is CASSKSSGEYNEQFF. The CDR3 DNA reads TGTGCCAGCAGCAAAAGCAGTGGGGAATACAATGAGCAGTTCTTC.

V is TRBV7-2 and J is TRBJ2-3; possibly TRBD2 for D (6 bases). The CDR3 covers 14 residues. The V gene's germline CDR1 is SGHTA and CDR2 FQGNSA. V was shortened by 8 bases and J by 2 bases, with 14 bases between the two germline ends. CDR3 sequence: CASGRDGPTDTQYF. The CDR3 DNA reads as TGTGCCAGCGGGCGGGACGGACCCACAGATACGCAGTATTTT.

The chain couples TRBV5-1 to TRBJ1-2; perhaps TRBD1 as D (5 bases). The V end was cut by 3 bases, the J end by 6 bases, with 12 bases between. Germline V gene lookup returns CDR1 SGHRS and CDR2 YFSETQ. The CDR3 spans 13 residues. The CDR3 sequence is CASSSWGANGYTF. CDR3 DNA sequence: TGCGCCAGCAGCTCCTGGGGCGCAAATGGCTACACCTTC.